These 31 T cell receptor beta chains came from one sample sequenced in a study of T cell clonotyping in hematopoietic cell transplantation. Assay: immunoSEQ multiplex PCR; the TCRdb copy retains only in-frame clones and omits some. Here the sample spans thousands of clones, about 75% being singletons. The sample was PBMCs, taken 180 days after allogeneic stem cell transplant. The receptors come from a male patient aged 35-50 years who had an allogeneic stem cell transplant from a related donor, so the T cells may come from the graft donor. Some clones in this sample may be carry-over from other donors' samples.

Note on this clone: At one of its ends the junction is not consistent with the germline gene, which may arise from a read error. This sequence joins TRBV7-2 and TRBJ1-6; maybe TRBD1 (5 bases). The V gene's germline CDR1 is SGHTA and CDR2 FQGNSA. CDR3 length: 14 amino acids. CDR3 bases: TGTGCCAGCAGCTACAGGAGCGGGAATTCACCCCTTCACTTT. It translates to CASSYRSGNSPLHF.

The gene calls are TRBV9 and TRBJ1-2; a weak D match, TRBD1 (5 bases). Trimming shortened V by 1 base and J by 4 bases, and 8 bases separated the two germline ends. This CDR3 has 13 amino acids. Germline values: CDR1 SGDLS, CDR2 YYNGEE. The DNA of the CDR3 is TGTGCCAGCAGCGTACCGGGGGGCTATGGCTACACCTTC. Translation gives CASSVPGGYGYTF.

The chain recombines TRBV9 with TRBJ2-2; D remains unclear. Germline V gives CDR1 SGDLS, CDR2 YYNGEE. Between the trimmed V and J ends, which lost 2 bases and 1 base, there was a span of 6 bases. The CDR3 consists of 14 residues. The CDR3: CASSVAVNTGELFF. Here the CDR3 DNA reads TGTGCCAGCAGCGTTGCAGTGAACACCGGGGAGCTGTTTTTT.

The V and J genes are TRBV6-1 and TRBJ1-2, with TRBD1 as a possible D gene (5 bases). Looked up from germline, CDR1 is MNHNS and CDR2 is SASEGT. V dropped 0 bases and J dropped 4 bases, with 12 bases sitting between them. The CDR3 sequence is 15 residues long. DNA for the CDR3: TGTGCCAGCAGTGAAGCCCCTGGTAGGGGCTATGGCTACACCTTC. Residues: CASSEAPGRGYGYTF.

V and J are TRBV21-1 and TRBJ2-7; the D segment call TRBD2 is taken from the table without a DNA check. TRBV21-1 is a pseudogene locus. The CDR3 covers 10 residues. CDR3 sequence (DNA): TGTGCCAGCAGCTGGCGGGGGCAGTACTTC. It yields the protein CASSWRGQYF.

This clone was detected a few times. The chain joins TRBV25-1 to TRBJ2-7, with 8 bases fitting TRBD1. This CDR3 contains 16 residues. Germline V gene data show CDR1 as MGHDK and CDR2 as SYGVNS. V dropped 4 bases and J dropped 3; count of bases not matched to a gene: 11. The CDR3 nucleotides read TGTGCCAGCAGTGTCCGGGACAGGACCAGCTTCTACGAGCAGTACTTC. It codes for CASSVRDRTSFYEQYF.

The gene calls are TRBV29-1 and TRBJ2-2; weak D call: TRBD1 (6 bases). Trimming cost V 5 bases and J 1 base, with 14 bases left between them. The CDR3 loop spans 15 amino acids. Germline loops: CDR1 SQVTM, CDR2 ANQGSEA. The CDR3 DNA reads TGCAGCGTTAGACTTCAGGGACAGAACACCGGGGAGCTGTTTTTT. It codes for CSVRLQGQNTGELFF.

This clone was seen more than once but under ten times. The chain recombines TRBV9 with TRBJ2-3; 7 bases align to TRBD1. Germline V gene data show CDR1 as SGDLS and CDR2 as YYNGEE. CDR3 size: 17 residues. Trimming removed 3 bases from V and 4 bases from J; junction bases left unmatched: 14. The CDR3 bases are TGTGCCAGCAGCGAGAGCCTGAGGGGGCGCGGTGCAGATACGCAGTATTTT. Translation: CASSESLRGRGADTQYF.

This chain uses TRBV6-6 with TRBJ1-1, with a weak D call TRBD1 (5 bases). The CDR3 runs to 13 residues. CDR1 MNHNY and CDR2 SVGAGI come from the germline V gene (reference sequence). The V end lost 4 bases, the J end lost 5 bases, and 11 bases lay between the germline ends. The CDR3 reads CASSSGGGTEAFF. CDR3 DNA: TGTGCCAGCAGTTCGGGGGGAGGTACTGAAGCTTTCTTT.

The CDR3 protein is CASSGGDSPFGYNEQFF. In DNA, the CDR3 is TGTGCCAGCAGCGGGGGGGACAGCCCTTTCGGCTACAATGAGCAGTTCTTC. The chain has TRBV9 and TRBJ2-1; a weak D match, TRBD1 (7 bases). CDR3 length: 17 amino acids. With 3 bases removed from V and 3 bases from J, the gap between germline ends came to 19 bases. In germline, CDR1 is SGDLS, CDR2 YYNGEE.

Only one count was recorded for this clone. J is TRBJ2-1 and V is TRBV7-6, with D maybe TRBD1 (6 bases). This CDR3 has 17 residues. Trimming cost V 7 bases and J 0 bases, with 19 bases left between them. The V gene's germline CDR1 is SGHVS and CDR2 FNYEAQ. The CDR3 sequence is CASTRNPGQSSYNEQFF. CDR3 coding DNA: TGTGCCAGCACCCGAAACCCCGGACAGAGCTCCTACAATGAGCAGTTCTTC.

In DNA, the CDR3 is TGTGCCATCAGTGACCCAGGTATTGCAGATACGCAGTATTTT. Translating it yields CAISDPGIADTQYF. The chain links TRBV10-3 to TRBJ2-3, with D hard to call. CDR1 is ENHRY and CDR2 is SYGVKD in the germline V gene. V shed 3 bases and J shed 4 bases, with 11 bases lying between them. This CDR3 contains 14 residues.

This chain links TRBV12-5 with TRBJ1-5; possibly TRBD1 for D (6 bases). Germline V gene data show CDR1 as LGHNT and CDR2 as FRNRAP. The CDR3 loop spans 14 amino acids. Trimming took off 7 bases at V and 1 base at J, with 11 bases between the two ends. The CDR3 loop reads CASAAGASNQPQHF. CDR3 nucleotides: TGTGCTAGTGCGGCGGGGGCGAGCAATCAGCCCCAGCATTTT.

This clone has a single count. The CDR3 is CASRSPRRHYTEAFF. DNA for the CDR3: TGCGCCAGCAGGTCCCCTCGTAGACACTACACTGAAGCTTTCTTT. The rearrangement links TRBV10-1 to TRBJ1-1; no firm D call. Germline V gene sequence: CDR1 WNHNN, CDR2 SYGVQD (reference sequence). The CDR3 contains 15 residues. V was cut by 6 bases and J by 3 bases, with 17 bases left in between.

This chain connects TRBV6-5 to TRBJ2-7; 9 positions agree with TRBD1. The CDR3 length is 15 residues. Germline V gives CDR1 MNHEY, CDR2 SVGAGI. Unmatched junction bases numbered 8, after V lost 2 bases and J lost 6 bases. CDR3 bases: TGTGCCAGCAGTTACACCTCCGGGACAGGGACCGAGCAGTACTTC. This translates into CASSYTSGTGTEQYF.

The chain couples TRBV5-8 to TRBJ1-4; a weak D match, TRBD1 (5 bases). V was trimmed by 0 bases and J by 5 bases, leaving 14 bases between them. Germline CDR1 reads SGHTS; CDR2 reads YDEGEE. The CDR3 is 16 residues long. CDR3 sequence: CASSLGQGDPNEKLFF. CDR3 in DNA: TGTGCCAGCAGCTTGGGCCAGGGCGACCCCAATGAAAAACTGTTTTTT. The full variable domain, completed using reference TRBV5-8 and TRBJ1-4, is EAGVTQSPTHLIKTRGQQATLRCSPISGHTSVYWYQQALGLGLQFLLWYDEGEERNRGNFPPRFSGRQFPNYSSELNVNALELEDSALYLCASSLGQGDPNEKLFFGSGTQLSVL.

The J gene is TRBJ1-2, the V gene TRBV7-9, with a weak D call TRBD1 (5 bases). This CDR3 comprises 14 residues. Germline V lookup: CDR1 SEHNR, CDR2 FQNEAQ (reference sequence). Deletions cut 1 base from V and 6 bases from J, with 12 bases between. CDR3 sequence: CASSLDRRGDGYTF. The CDR3 DNA follows: TGTGCCAGCAGCTTAGACAGGAGGGGTGATGGCTACACCTTC. Using reference TRBV7-9 and TRBJ1-2 for the parts outside the CDR3, the full variable domain is DTGVSQNPRHKITKRGQNVTFRCDPISEHNRLYWYRQTLGQGPEFLTYFQNEAQLEKSRLLSDRFSAERPKGSFSTLEIQRTEQGDSAMYLCASSLDRRGDGYTFGSGTRLTVV.

The table lists this clone with a few counts. V usage is TRBV4-3 and J usage is TRBJ2-3; 8 bases line up with TRBD1. V dropped 2 bases and J dropped 1; count of bases not matched to a gene: 8. The CDR3 sequence is 17 residues long. The germline CDR1 and CDR2 sequences are LGHNA and YSLEER. The CDR3 loop reads CASSQSPRGLGTDTQYF. The CDR3 DNA is TGCGCCAGCAGCCAATCACCCAGGGGGCTTGGCACAGATACGCAGTATTTT.

This chain uses TRBV28 with TRBJ1-2; D possibly corresponds to TRBD1 (5 bases). CDR3 length equals 16 residues. CDR1 and CDR2 from the germline V gene are MDHEN and SYDVKM. With 6 bases removed from V and 4 bases from J, the gap between germline ends came to 21 bases. DNA of the CDR3: TGTGCCAGCAGCCTAAATTCCGGGACGCTAAGCTATGGCTACACCTTC. This sequence encodes CASSLNSGTLSYGYTF.

This clone has only one observation. This chain joins TRBV30 and TRBJ2-1, with D perhaps TRBD1 or TRBD2 (6 bases each). The CDR3 is made up of 14 amino acids. V lost 0 bases, J lost 7 bases, and 13 bases lay in between. Germline CDR1 reads GTSNPN; CDR2 reads SVGIG (reference sequence). CDR3 amino acids: CAWSVGGEVNEQFF. The CDR3 DNA sequence: TGTGCCTGGAGTGTCGGGGGCGAGGTAAATGAGCAGTTCTTC.

As concerns this clone: This sample also contains other DNA sequences that code for the same CDR3. V usage is TRBV30 and J usage is TRBJ1-2, with TRBD1 identical over 8 bases. V lost 1 base to trimming and J lost 6 bases; unmatched junction nucleotides: 7. Germline lookup yields CDR1 GTSNPN and CDR2 SVGIG (reference sequence). The CDR3 covers 14 residues. The CDR3 loop is CAWSAPGQGDGYTF. The CDR3 nucleotides are TGTGCCTGGAGTGCCCCCGGACAGGGAGATGGCTACACCTTC. The whole variable domain, remainder taken from reference TRBV30 and TRBJ1-2, is SQTIHQWPATLVQPVGSPLSLECTVEGTSNPNLYWYRQAAGRGLQLLFYSVGIGQISSEVPQNLSASRPQDRQFILSSKKLLLSDSGFYLCAWSAPGQGDGYTFGSGTRLTVV.

The chain combines TRBV19 with TRBJ2-7; D not resolved. This CDR3 comprises 12 residues. Deletions cut 3 bases from V and 6 bases from J, with 9 bases between. Germline V lookup: CDR1 LNHDA, CDR2 SQIVND (reference sequence). The CDR3 loop reads CASSMTGAEQYF. The CDR3 DNA reads as TGTGCCAGTAGTATGACTGGTGCCGAGCAGTACTTC.

In this sample, this clone turned up a few times. The rearrangement uses TRBV4-1 and TRBJ2-3; D not resolved. CDR1 is MGHRA, CDR2 YSYEKL, per germline. The CDR3 loop spans 12 amino acids. V shed 2 bases and J shed 5 bases, with 5 bases lying between them. The CDR3 sequence is CASSQRLDTQYF. The CDR3 nucleotides read TGCGCCAGCAGCCAAAGATTAGATACGCAGTATTTT.

The CDR3 DNA is TGTGCCTGGGGGACAGGAATGAACACTGAAGCTTTCTTT. It translates to CAWGTGMNTEAFF. The rearrangement links TRBV30 to TRBJ1-1, with 8 bases lining up with TRBD1. In germline, CDR1 is GTSNPN, CDR2 SVGIG (reference sequence). V lost 5 bases and J lost 0; bases outside the gene matches: 2. The CDR3 has 13 residues.

The chain recombines TRBV6-1 with TRBJ2-7; D tentatively reads TRBD1 or TRBD2 (5 bases each). CDR1 is MNHNS, CDR2 SASEGT, per germline. This CDR3 is 15 amino acids long. Trimming took 2 bases from V and 2 from J, leaving 13 bases between them. CDR3 nucleotides: TGTGCCAGCAGTGAATTGGGGGAATCTCCCTACGAGCAGTACTTC. It specifies CASSELGESPYEQYF.

This chain links TRBV5-5 with TRBJ1-2; tentative D call: TRBD1 (6 bases). This CDR3 region has 15 residues. CDR1 and CDR2 from the germline V gene are SGHKS and YYEKEE (reference sequence). Trimming took 4 bases from V and 8 from J, leaving 21 bases between them. CDR3 DNA: TGTGCCAGCAGCATACGGGACACCGCGTCCCAGGGCTACACCTTC. Translating gives CASSIRDTASQGYTF.

The rearrangement uses TRBV2 and TRBJ1-4; D is unclear. From germline, CDR1 is SNHLY and CDR2 FYNNEI. Between the trimmed V and J ends, which lost 6 bases and 0 bases, there was a span of 14 bases. The CDR3 consists of 16 residues. The CDR3 region is CASRGKQFATNEKLFF. The CDR3 coding sequence is TGTGCCAGCAGGGGTAAACAGTTTGCAACTAATGAAAAACTGTTTTTT.

The genes are TRBV30 and TRBJ1-1, with D unclear. The CDR3 loop spans 13 amino acids. The V end was cut by 3 bases, the J end by 1 base, with 9 bases between. CDR1 and CDR2 (germline): GTSNPN, SVGIG (reference sequence). The CDR3, as DNA: TGTGCCTGGAGGGGTGGCACGAACACTGAAGCTTTCTTT. Protein: CAWRGGTNTEAFF.

This chain connects TRBV5-1 to TRBJ2-7; 9 bases align to TRBD1. The ends lost 4 bases at V and 7 bases at J; junction bases unmatched: 9. The CDR3 sequence is 14 residues long. Germline CDR1 and CDR2: SGHRS and YFSETQ. DNA of the CDR3: TGCGCCAGCAGCCCCGGGACAGGGTATGATGAGCAGTACTTC. It is translated as CASSPGTGYDEQYF.

The CDR3 sequence is CASSQGQGAVYEQYF. CDR3 coding DNA: TGCGCCAGCAGCCAGGGACAGGGGGCTGTTTACGAGCAGTACTTC. This rearrangement joins TRBV4-1 to TRBJ2-7; 12 nucleotides align to TRBD1. Losses at the gene ends were 3 bases for V and 4 bases for J; bases not matched to a gene: 4. Germline V gives CDR1 MGHRA, CDR2 YSYEKL. There are 15 residues in the CDR3.

This chain uses TRBV7-7 with TRBJ2-1, with 13 bases fitting TRBD2. The germline CDR1 and CDR2 sequences are SSHAT and FNYEAQ (reference sequence). This CDR3 region has 18 residues. V shed 6 bases and J 4 bases; nucleotides not matched to a gene: 12. CDR3 sequence: CASSLNSPGLAGYNEQFF. In DNA form, the CDR3 reads TGTGCCAGCAGTTTAAATTCACCGGGACTAGCGGGGTACAATGAGCAGTTCTTC.